The 16 T cell receptor beta chains below all came from one sample that was sequenced in a study of T cell changes during pregnancy in multiple sclerosis (dated by TCRdb to between 2017 and 2020). Libraries were made using the immunoSEQ multiplex PCR assay. The source is immuneACCESS, and TCRdb retained only in-frame sequences with V and J called. Part of the clones is not carried over; for the studies checked, unresolved V genes explain less than half of this, and the remainder is unexplained. The sample yields tens of thousands of clones; around 93% were counted once. The ten largest clones represent around 2.3% of the sample. The sample consisted of peripheral blood, taken in the second trimester of pregnancy. Receptors were obtained from a female donor with multiple sclerosis, enrolled in a pregnancy study.

This rearrangement joins TRBV5-5 to TRBJ2-1, with TRBD1 matching 9 bases. The ends lost 6 bases at V and 2 bases at J; junction bases unmatched: 3. CDR1 is SGHKS and CDR2 is YYEKEE in the germline V gene (reference sequence). CDR3 length: 14 amino acids. In nucleotides, the CDR3 is TGTGCCAGCACCCGACAGGGGGCCTACAATGAGCAGTTCTTC. This codes for CASTRQGAYNEQFF.

V is TRBV7-9 and J is TRBJ1-4; 9 bases are a match to TRBD1. Germline loops: CDR1 SEHNR, CDR2 FQNEAQ (reference sequence). V trimming: 5 bases; J trimming: 13 bases; junction bases outside the gene matches: 5. The length of the CDR3 is 12 residues. CDR3 sequence: CASSGGTGTLFF. The CDR3 region has the DNA TGTGCCAGCAGCGGTGGGACAGGGACACTGTTTTTT.

The V call is TRBV6-6, the J call TRBJ2-5; the D gene is possibly TRBD1 (5 bases). CDR3 length equals 13 residues. V lost 4 bases and J 1 base, leaving 7 bases between the germline ends. The V gene's germline CDR1 is MNHNY and CDR2 SVGAGI (reference sequence). CDR3 in DNA: TGTGCCAGCAGTTGGCAGGGCCAAGAGACCCAGTACTTC. This sequence encodes CASSWQGQETQYF.

The J gene is TRBJ1-3, the V gene TRBV6-1, with TRBD1 matching 7 bases. V dropped 5 bases and J dropped 4; count of bases not matched to a gene: 5. Germline lookup yields CDR1 MNHNS and CDR2 SASEGT. The CDR3 contains 14 residues. CDR3 residues: CASSLGDSGNTIYF. Here the CDR3 DNA reads TGTGCCAGCAGTCTTGGGGACAGCGGAAACACCATATATTTT.

J is TRBJ2-1 and V is TRBV6-4; TRBD2 is a possible D gene (6 bases). The ends were cut back, 11 bases at V and 2 bases at J, with 22 bases in the middle. The CDR3 runs to 16 residues. Germline-derived CDR1 and CDR2 are MRHNA and SNTAGT. The DNA of the CDR3 is TGTGCCTCCGGAGAAGGTCCCGGGACTCCCTACAATGAGCAGTTCTTC. It specifies CASGEGPGTPYNEQFF.

CDR3 DNA: TGTGCCAGGGACGGACAGGGGGCGAACGAGCAGTACTTC. Encoded protein: CARDGQGANEQYF. The chain carries TRBV2 and TRBJ2-7, with 11 nucleotides matching TRBD1. Trimming cost V 9 bases and J 5 bases; bases outside gene matches: 6. Germline V gene lookup returns CDR1 SNHLY and CDR2 FYNNEI. The CDR3 spans 13 residues.

This clone was observed a few times. This rearrangement joins TRBV29-1 to TRBJ1-1; TRBD1 aligns across 9 bases. Trimming at V came to 5 bases and at J to 6 bases, leaving 1 base not matched to a gene. The CDR3 consists of 11 residues. CDR1 SQVTM and CDR2 ANQGSEA come from the germline V gene. Here the CDR3 reads CSVYRGPEAFF. The CDR3 DNA sequence: TGCAGCGTTTACAGGGGGCCTGAAGCTTTCTTT.

The rearrangement links TRBV6-6 to TRBJ2-7; 9 bases map to TRBD1. Looked up from germline, CDR1 is MNHNY and CDR2 is SVGAGI (reference sequence). Trimming at V came to 7 bases and at J to 4 bases, leaving 8 bases not matched to a gene. CDR3 length: 14 amino acids. The CDR3 coding sequence is TGTGCCAGCAACATACAGGGGGCGCGGTACGAGCAGTACTTC. Translating it yields CASNIQGARYEQYF.

The V and J genes are TRBV28 and TRBJ2-7, with 7 nucleotides matching TRBD1. The V segment lost 9 bases and the J segment 2 bases; nucleotides outside the gene matches: 10. The CDR3 has 14 amino acids. The V gene's germline CDR1 is MDHEN and CDR2 SYDVKM. CDR3 amino acids: CASNDRATTYEQYF. Written as DNA, the CDR3 is TGTGCCAGTAACGACAGGGCCACAACCTACGAGCAGTACTTC.

V is TRBV9 and J is TRBJ1-1; unclear D gene. Germline lookup yields CDR1 SGDLS and CDR2 YYNGEE. The CDR3 spans 13 residues. Trimming took 0 bases from V and 3 from J, leaving 6 bases between them. Here the CDR3 DNA reads TGTGCCAGCAGCGTAGTCACACACACTGAAGCTTTCTTT. This gives the protein CASSVVTHTEAFF.

The chain recombines TRBV2 with TRBJ1-2, with D perhaps TRBD1 (5 bases). CDR1 and CDR2 (germline): SNHLY, FYNNEI. V lost 6 bases, J lost 0 bases, and 20 bases lay in between. The CDR3 sequence is 17 residues long. This chain's CDR3 is CASRTPIELTANYGYTF. CDR3 bases: TGTGCCAGCAGGACACCGATCGAGTTGACAGCTAACTATGGCTACACCTTC.

V and J are TRBV27 and TRBJ1-2; TRBD1 matches at 9 bases. The germline gives CDR1 MNHEY, CDR2 SMNVEV (reference sequence). The CDR3 runs 18 residues. V shed 6 bases and J 7 bases; nucleotides not matched to a gene: 21. The CDR3 protein is CASSLTPPGQGSSGGYTF. As DNA, the CDR3 is TGTGCCAGCAGCTTAACACCTCCGGGACAGGGATCGTCGGGTGGCTACACCTTC.

The chain has TRBV5-4 and TRBJ1-4, with 9 bases identical to TRBD1. Trimming cost V 0 bases and J 6 bases; bases outside gene matches: 9. This CDR3 has 17 residues. Germline V gives CDR1 SGHNT, CDR2 YYREEE (reference sequence). The DNA of the CDR3 is TGTGCCAGCAGCTTGGGTACAGGGGGCCGACTGGATGAAAAACTGTTTTTT. Translating it yields CASSLGTGGRLDEKLFF.

The CDR3 loop reads CASSFSAGSNSPLHF. The CDR3 DNA reads as TGTGCCAGCAGTTTTTCGGCAGGGTCCAATTCACCCCTCCACTTT. The chain joins TRBV27 to TRBJ1-6; the D gene is possibly TRBD1 (5 bases). CDR1 and CDR2 (germline): MNHEY, SMNVEV (reference sequence). Trimming cost V 3 bases and J 7 bases, with 13 bases left between them. This CDR3 spans 15 amino acids.

The chain is built from TRBV6-5 and TRBJ2-2; D gene ambiguous. In germline, CDR1 is MNHEY, CDR2 SVGAGI. The V and J ends lost 0 bases and 8 bases respectively, with 7 bases between them. This CDR3 has 13 residues. CDR3 region: CASSYSSLGELFF. The DNA for the CDR3 is TGTGCCAGCAGTTACTCGAGTCTTGGGGAGCTGTTTTTT.

This clone was detected only a few times. The chain uses TRBV15 and TRBJ1-1; no clear D gene. Germline V CDR1 and CDR2: LNHNV, YYDKDF (reference sequence). The CDR3 contains 12 residues. The ends were cut back, 0 bases at V and 11 bases at J, with 10 bases in the middle. CDR3 in DNA: TGTGCCACCAGCAGAGATGCGGGAGAGGCTTTCTTT. This translates into CATSRDAGEAFF.